These 31 T cell receptor beta chains were sequenced from one sample in a study of T cell responses to AZD1222 COVID-19 vaccine. Sequencing used immunoSEQ multiplex PCR; TCRdb keeps in-frame clones, though not all of them. The sample carries about 150,000 clones, about 92% recorded once. Material: peripheral blood, obtained on day 0 of AZD1222 vaccination. The receptors derive from an adult in good health.

The rearrangement links TRBV11-2 to TRBJ2-7; D is undetermined. This CDR3 comprises 14 residues. The germline V gene has CDR1 SGHAT and CDR2 FQNNGV. The V gene lost 5 bases and the J gene lost 3 bases, with 14 bases spanning the gap. CDR3 loop: CASSPPRTIYEQYF. The CDR3 DNA reads TGTGCCAGCAGCCCCCCCCGGACCATCTACGAGCAGTACTTC.

A word on this clone: Within the sample, other DNA sequences also encode this same CDR3. J is TRBJ2-5 and V is TRBV30; D perhaps matches TRBD2 (5 bases). The CDR3 runs 13 residues. V shed 2 bases and J shed 5 bases, with 12 bases lying between them. The germline gives CDR1 GTSNPN, CDR2 SVGIG (reference sequence). The CDR3 loop reads CAWSRGVRETQYF. CDR3 sequence (DNA): TGTGCCTGGAGTCGGGGAGTTCGGGAGACCCAGTACTTC.

The chain carries TRBV3-1 (or the pseudogene TRBV3-2) and TRBJ2-3; D ambiguous. Trimming removed 3 bases from V and 1 base from J, with 11 bases in between. Germline CDR1 LGHDT, CDR2 YNNKEL (reference sequence). This CDR3 is built from 15 residues. The CDR3 is CASSHLLRRTDTQYF. CDR3 coding DNA: TGTGCCAGCAGCCACCTCCTCCGCCGCACAGATACGCAGTATTTT.

J is TRBJ1-6 and V is TRBV20-1; D not certain. The germline gives CDR1 DFQATT, CDR2 SNEGSKA (reference sequence). This CDR3 is 11 amino acids long. The V gene lost 6 bases and the J gene lost 11 bases, with 11 bases spanning the gap. CDR3 sequence reads: CSAPGVPPLHF. The CDR3 nucleotides read TGCAGTGCACCGGGTGTTCCACCCCTCCACTTT.

V and J are TRBV11-3 and TRBJ2-1; a possible D gene is TRBD1 (5 bases). Germline V gene sequence: CDR1 SGHNT, CDR2 YENEEA. V was cut by 5 bases and J by 10 bases, with 12 bases left in between. The CDR3 covers 12 residues. The CDR3 is CASSQGSWEQFF. Here the CDR3 DNA reads TGTGCCAGCAGCCAGGGTTCATGGGAGCAGTTCTTC.

This chain connects TRBV11-2 to TRBJ1-4; TRBD1 matches at 7 bases. The CDR3 extends over 16 amino acids. The V segment lost 5 bases and the J segment 8 bases; nucleotides outside the gene matches: 14. Germline V gene data show CDR1 as SGHAT and CDR2 as FQNNGV. This chain's CDR3 is CASSPTQTGWGEKLFF. In DNA, the CDR3 is TGTGCCAGCAGCCCGACCCAGACAGGGTGGGGAGAAAAACTGTTTTTT.

This chain uses TRBV30 with TRBJ1-1; D is ambiguous. Germline-derived CDR1 and CDR2 are GTSNPN and SVGIG (reference sequence). The CDR3 runs 13 residues. The V gene lost 2 bases and the J gene lost 2 bases, with 9 bases spanning the gap. The CDR3 is CAWSRGRNTEAFF. The CDR3 DNA reads TGTGCCTGGAGTCGTGGACGCAACACTGAAGCTTTCTTT.

V usage is TRBV7-8 and J usage is TRBJ1-3; weak D call: TRBD1 (5 bases). The CDR3 contains 14 residues. Per germline, CDR1 SGHVS and CDR2 FQNEAQ. V dropped 2 bases and J dropped 1 base, with 6 bases sitting between them. CDR3 nucleotide sequence: TGTGCCAGCAGCTTATGGGGGTCTGGAAACACCATATATTTT. Residues: CASSLWGSGNTIYF.

The chain joins TRBV5-8 to TRBJ1-2; a possible D gene is TRBD1 (5 bases). Germline CDR1 reads SGHTS; CDR2 reads YDEGEE. There are 13 residues in the CDR3. Trimming removed 4 bases from V and 5 bases from J, with 12 bases in between. In DNA, the CDR3 is TGTGCCAGCAGCCAAGGGACCCCTTATGGCTACACCTTC. Residues: CASSQGTPYGYTF.

The chain combines TRBV9 with TRBJ2-5; D not resolved. V lost 4 bases, J lost 1 base, and 14 bases lay in between. The CDR3 is 15 amino acids. Germline-derived CDR1 and CDR2 are SGDLS and YYNGEE. In nucleotides, the CDR3 is TGTGCCAGCAGCTCCCGAGGACGGCTCCAAGAGACCCAGTACTTC. Translation gives CASSSRGRLQETQYF.

The rearrangement joins TRBV24-1 to TRBJ2-3; no firm D call. V was clipped by 6 bases and J by 2 bases, with 5 bases between them. Germline V gene sequence: CDR1 KGHDR, CDR2 SFDVKD. CDR3 length equals 12 residues. In DNA, the CDR3 is TGTGCCACCAGTACAGACACAGATACGCAGTATTTT. This encodes CATSTDTDTQYF.

The chain couples TRBV13 to TRBJ1-1; D may be TRBD1 (5 bases). Germline-derived CDR1 and CDR2 are PRHDT and FYEKMQ (reference sequence). V was cut by 5 bases and J by 10 bases, with 20 bases left in between. This CDR3 has 14 amino acids. Here the CDR3 reads CASSLLTELRGAFF. In DNA form, the CDR3 reads TGTGCCAGCAGCCTGCTCACAGAACTGAGGGGAGCTTTCTTT. The whole variable domain, remainder taken from reference TRBV13 and TRBJ1-1, is AAGVIQSPRHLIKEKRETATLKCYPIPRHDTVYWYQQGPGQDPQFLISFYEKMQSDKGSIPDRFSAQQFSDYHSELNMSSLELGDSALYFCASSLLTELRGAFFGQGTRLTVV.

V and J are TRBV7-9 and TRBJ1-3; D is unresolved. V was shortened by 4 bases and J by 6 bases, with 10 bases between the two germline ends. Looked up from germline, CDR1 is SEHNR and CDR2 is FQNEAQ (reference sequence). This CDR3 has 13 residues. CDR3 sequence: CASSSLWVNTIYF. CDR3 coding DNA: TGTGCCAGCAGCTCGTTATGGGTAAACACCATATATTTT.

The chain employs TRBV11-1 and TRBJ2-3; either TRBD1 or TRBD2 may supply D (7 bases each). Trimming removed 4 bases from V and 4 bases from J, with 18 bases in between. This CDR3 has 16 residues. Germline V CDR1 and CDR2: SGHAT, FQDESV (reference sequence). CDR3 in DNA: TGTGCCAGCAGCTCCCAGGGGGGGCCGGAGGCAGATACGCAGTATTTT. It translates to CASSSQGGPEADTQYF.

The CDR3 nucleotides are TGTGCCAGTAGTTCCCTGTACAGGGATGGCTACACCTTC. It specifies CASSSLYRDGYTF. The chain uses TRBV19 and TRBJ1-2; possibly TRBD1 for D (6 bases). Trimming removed 5 bases at V and 6 bases at J, with 13 bases between. The germline gives CDR1 LNHDA, CDR2 SQIVND (reference sequence). The CDR3 spans 13 residues.

This rearrangement joins TRBV18 to TRBJ1-3; weak D call: TRBD1 (5 bases). This CDR3 has 14 amino acids. CDR1 is KGHSH and CDR2 is LQKENI in the germline V gene. V was cut by 6 bases and J by 5 bases, with 14 bases left in between. The CDR3 sequence is CASSSEGTRNTIYF. CDR3 sequence (DNA): TGTGCCAGCTCTAGCGAAGGGACGAGAAACACCATATATTTT.

J is TRBJ1-2 and V is TRBV19, with D perhaps TRBD1 (6 bases). Germline lookup yields CDR1 LNHDA and CDR2 SQIVND (reference sequence). The CDR3 has 14 residues. The V and J ends lost 4 bases and 4 bases respectively, with 13 bases between them. The CDR3 coding sequence is TGTGCCAGTAGTACTAGGGACACCTTCTATGGCTACACCTTC. Translation gives CASSTRDTFYGYTF.

The count of this clone is one. CDR3 amino acids: CASSFRPINEKLFF. CDR3 coding DNA: TGTGCCAGCAGTTTCCGACCCATTAATGAAAAACTGTTTTTT. The chain has TRBV6-5 and TRBJ1-4; D not resolved. Germline V gene sequence: CDR1 MNHEY, CDR2 SVGAGI. This CDR3 has 14 amino acids. Between the trimmed V and J ends, which lost 4 bases and 4 bases, there was a span of 10 bases.

The chain is built from TRBV28 and TRBJ1-2; D unclear. The ends were cut back, 8 bases at V and 6 bases at J, with 19 bases in the middle. There are 14 residues in the CDR3. The germline V gene has CDR1 MDHEN and CDR2 SYDVKM. CDR3 nucleotides: TGTGCCAGCTTCCCGTCCCCGGATTTCAATGGCTACACCTTC. Amino acids: CASFPSPDFNGYTF.

V gene TRBV7-9 combines with J gene TRBJ1-1; D is unresolved. The CDR3 totals 15 residues. V lost 3 bases and J 0 bases, leaving 11 bases between the germline ends. Per the germline V gene, CDR1 is SEHNR and CDR2 is FQNEAQ (reference sequence). The CDR3 region is CASSFGFGMNTEAFF. The CDR3 DNA reads as TGTGCCAGCAGCTTTGGGTTTGGCATGAACACTGAAGCTTTCTTT.

The chain uses TRBV6-6 and TRBJ1-4; weak D call: TRBD1 (6 bases). The CDR3 has 16 amino acids. Trimming removed 9 bases at V and 0 bases at J, with 17 bases between. The germline CDR1 and CDR2 sequences are MNHNY and SVGAGI (reference sequence). CDR3: CASYARTATTNEKLFF. Written as DNA, the CDR3 is TGTGCCAGTTACGCTCGGACAGCCACAACTAATGAAAAACTGTTTTTT.

The gene calls are TRBV25-1 and TRBJ1-2; perhaps TRBD1 as D (5 bases). Germline loops: CDR1 MGHDK, CDR2 SYGVNS. The V end was cut by 5 bases, the J end by 4 bases, with 14 bases between. The CDR3 covers 14 residues. CDR3 residues: CASSQKKGFYGYTF. The CDR3 DNA sequence: TGTGCCAGCAGTCAAAAAAAGGGGTTCTATGGCTACACCTTC.

The rearrangement links TRBV4-2 to TRBJ2-2; D not certain. CDR3 length: 15 amino acids. V lost 5 bases and J lost 1, with 11 bases in between. The germline V gene has CDR1 LGHNA and CDR2 YNFKEQ. This chain's CDR3 is CASSSRLGNTGELFF. Written as DNA, the CDR3 is TGTGCCAGCAGCTCAAGGCTGGGGAACACCGGGGAGCTGTTTTTT.

V gene TRBV25-1 combines with J gene TRBJ1-1; TRBD1 matches at 9 bases. The CDR3 extends over 16 amino acids. Germline values: CDR1 MGHDK, CDR2 SYGVNS. With 4 bases clipped from V and 6 bases from J, the junction kept 12 bases outside the gene matches. This chain's CDR3 is CASSVGTGTVVAEAFF. Here the CDR3 DNA reads TGTGCCAGCAGTGTGGGGACAGGGACAGTAGTTGCTGAAGCTTTCTTT.

The CDR3 region is CASSVTGRQNTEAFF. CDR3 nucleotide sequence: TGTGCCAGCAGCGTTACCGGCAGGCAGAACACTGAAGCTTTCTTT. The rearrangement uses TRBV9 and TRBJ1-1; D is ambiguous. This CDR3 is built from 15 residues. The V end lost 2 bases, the J end lost 1 base, and 12 bases lay between the germline ends. Germline CDR1 SGDLS, CDR2 YYNGEE.

V gene TRBV5-6 combines with J gene TRBJ2-2; D call uncertain. Germline V gene data show CDR1 as SGHDT and CDR2 as YYEEEE. The CDR3 consists of 15 residues. V lost 1 base and J 7 bases, leaving 14 bases between the germline ends. CDR3 residues: CASSLYTHSIGELFF. CDR3 DNA sequence: TGTGCCAGCAGCTTGTATACCCATAGTATCGGGGAGCTGTTTTTT.

This sequence joins TRBV3-1 (or the pseudogene TRBV3-2) and TRBJ2-7; possibly TRBD2 for D (6 bases). Germline CDR1 LGHDT, CDR2 YNNKEL (reference sequence). The CDR3 spans 14 residues. Trimming removed 5 bases at V and 4 bases at J, with 15 bases between. The CDR3 DNA reads as TGTGCCAGCAGCGACCGCGGGGATTATTACGAGCAGTACTTC. Encoded protein: CASSDRGDYYEQYF.

V is TRBV2 and J is TRBJ2-1; 11 nucleotides match TRBD2. Losses at the gene ends were 6 bases for V and 4 bases for J; bases not matched to a gene: 2. The CDR3 spans 14 residues. Germline V gives CDR1 SNHLY, CDR2 FYNNEI. Written as DNA, the CDR3 is TGTGCCAGCAGGACTAGCGGGGTGTACAATGAGCAGTTCTTC. Residues: CASRTSGVYNEQFF.

This sequence joins TRBV5-1 and TRBJ1-3; 7 nucleotides match TRBD1. CDR3 length: 15 amino acids. After removal of 4 bases from V and 2 bases from J, the junction contained 6 bases not matched to a gene. Germline V gives CDR1 SGHRS, CDR2 YFSETQ. The CDR3 coding sequence is TGCGCCAGCAGCCCACAGGGGACGGCTGGAAACACCATATATTTT. Residues: CASSPQGTAGNTIYF.

The chain uses TRBV10-3 and TRBJ1-1; D call uncertain. CDR1 is ENHRY and CDR2 is SYGVKD in the germline V gene. This CDR3 has 14 residues. The V end lost 6 bases, the J end lost 3 bases, and 14 bases lay between the germline ends. The CDR3 nucleotides read TGTGCCATCAGCGCCGGGCCGACCGACACTGAAGCTTTCTTT. It is translated as CAISAGPTDTEAFF.

The chain has TRBV4-2 and TRBJ1-3; D may be TRBD1 (6 bases). The CDR3 covers 19 residues. From germline, CDR1 is LGHNA and CDR2 YNFKEQ. The V end lost 4 bases, the J end lost 1 base, and 23 bases lay between the germline ends. CDR3 coding DNA: TGTGCCAGCAGCCTTCTACCGGCGCCGGGGGCGCTTTCTGGAAACACCATATATTTT. Amino acid sequence: CASSLLPAPGALSGNTIYF.